These T cell receptor beta chains were read from a single sample in a study of blood T cell repertoires in COVID-19. Repertoires were generated with immunoSEQ multiplex PCR, while TCRdb's copy carries only in-frame clones and drops some. The sample includes under 200,000 clones, about 84% seen only once; the top ten take 5% to 7%. Sequenced material: PBMCs or T cells enriched from blood (not recorded which). The receptors shown here come from a man aged 40-49 years with acute COVID-19. Each CDR3 is given with its conserved first and last residue. Fields, in order: CDR3 protein, CDR3 DNA, V gene, J gene, D gene, clone size. The D gene is left open where the match is weak. Only part of the rows carry a size: once, few, many, or a class if the clone is expanded.

CASCLQGGNEQFF	TGCGCCAGCTGCTTGCAGGGAGGCAATGAGCAGTTCTTC	TRBV5-1	TRBJ2-1	-	once
CATSDQKPGGKGAFF	TGTGCCACCAGTGATCAAAAACCAGGGGGCAAGGGAGCTTTCTTT	TRBV24-1	TRBJ1-1	TRBD1	-
CASSLAPGQGKLADTQYF	TGCGCCAGCAGCTTGGCCCCGGGACAGGGGAAATTAGCAGATACGCAGTATTTT	TRBV5-1	TRBJ2-3	TRBD1	-
CSVEVPGPEVYRIGELFF	TGCAGCGTTGAAGTCCCCGGCCCTGAGGTATATCGTATCGGGGAGCTGTTTTTT	TRBV29-1	TRBJ2-2	-	-
CASSAAQGYREQYF	TGCGCCAGCAGCGCCGCCCAGGGGTACCGCGAGCAGTACTTC	TRBV5-1	TRBJ2-7	-	-
CASSLVSFWNTEAFF	TGTGCCAGCAGCCTGGTCTCGTTTTGGAACACTGAAGCTTTCTTT	TRBV5-5	TRBJ1-1	-	-
CASSFSGGPSTDTQYF	TGTGCCAGCAGTTTCTCGGGGGGACCGAGCACAGATACGCAGTATTTT	TRBV28	TRBJ2-3	TRBD2	-
CASSPRGYSPLHF	TGTGCCAGCAGCCCAAGGGGATACTCACCCCTCCACTTT	TRBV9	TRBJ1-6	-	-
CASSPGVGLAGTGETQYF	TGTGCCAGCAGCCCGGGGGTCGGACTAGCGGGGACCGGGGAGACCCAGTACTTC	TRBV28	TRBJ2-5	TRBD2	-
CASSPPSGLQYF	TGTGCCAGCTCGCCCCCTAGCGGACTTCAGTACTTC	TRBV18	TRBJ2-4	TRBD2	-
CASGATTGAYEQYF	TGCGCCAGCGGGGCCACGACAGGGGCCTACGAGCAGTACTTC	TRBV5-1	TRBJ2-7	TRBD1	once
CASSGERTVF	TGTGCCAGCAGCGGAGAACGGACAGTTTTT	TRBV28	TRBJ1-4	-	-
CASSLPGSLSNTGELFF	TGTGCCAGCAGCTTGCCAGGGTCCCTCTCGAACACCGGGGAGCTGTTTTTT	TRBV5-6	TRBJ2-2	-	-
CASSTGAGSYTF	TGTGCCAGCAGCACAGGGGCGGGAAGCTACACCTTC	TRBV25-1	TRBJ1-2	TRBD1	-
CASSVTGGGDTEAFF	TGTGCCAGCAGTGTCACAGGCGGCGGGGACACTGAAGCTTTCTTT	TRBV25-1	TRBJ1-1	-	-
CASSIDANRVMNTEAFF	TGTGCCAGTAGCATCGATGCCAACAGGGTCATGAACACTGAAGCTTTCTTT	TRBV19	TRBJ1-1	-	-
CASSGQGGGANVLTF	TGTGCCAGCAGCGGACAGGGAGGCGGGGCCAACGTCCTGACTTTC	TRBV9	TRBJ2-6	-	-
CASSPQREDKQYF	TGTGCCAGCTCACCACAGCGGGAGGATAAGCAGTACTTC	TRBV18	TRBJ2-7	TRBD2	few
CASSETTGIGEKLFF	TGCGCCAGCAGCGAGACGACAGGGATCGGAGAAAAACTGTTTTTT	TRBV5-1	TRBJ1-4	TRBD1	-
CASSLGGPVFTEAFF	TGCGCCAGCAGCTTGGGAGGTCCCGTTTTCACTGAAGCTTTCTTT	TRBV5-1	TRBJ1-1	-	once
CATIAGGGYEQYF	TGTGCCACAATAGCGGGAGGAGGCTACGAGCAGTACTTC	TRBV7-9	TRBJ2-7	TRBD2	-
CASSLRQSPDTQYF	TGTGCCAGCTCACTACGACAGAGCCCCGATACGCAGTATTTT	TRBV18	TRBJ2-3	-	-
CASSPMRLAGNNEQFF	TGTGCCAGCAGTCCCATGAGACTAGCGGGGAACAATGAGCAGTTCTTC	TRBV27	TRBJ2-1	TRBD2	-
CASSRDRDRQFF	TGTGCCAGCAGCAGGGACAGGGATCGGCAGTTCTTC	TRBV7-3	TRBJ2-1	TRBD1	-
CASRTFANTGELFF	TGTGCCAGCAGGACATTCGCGAACACCGGGGAGCTGTTTTTT	TRBV27	TRBJ2-2	-	-
CASSAGGPGGYTF	TGTGCCAGCAGCGCCGGGGGGCCAGGAGGCTACACCTTC	TRBV2	TRBJ1-2	-	few
CASRSGLAGVSDTQYF	TGTGCCAGCAGGTCGGGACTAGCGGGAGTATCAGATACGCAGTATTTT	TRBV28	TRBJ2-3	TRBD2	-
CASSAGTGVRLETQYF	TGTGCCAGCAGCGCAGGGACAGGGGTTCGTTTGGAGACCCAGTACTTC	TRBV9	TRBJ2-5	TRBD1	-
CATKARRGGEAFF	TGTGCCACCAAAGCCCGAAGAGGGGGAGAAGCTTTCTTT	TRBV7-9	TRBJ1-1	-	-
CSASRQDWPGNYEQYF	TGCAGTGCTAGTAGACAGGACTGGCCTGGCAACTACGAGCAGTACTTC	TRBV20-1	TRBJ2-7	-	many
CASSYGTSGTGEQFF	TGTGCCAGCAGTTATGGGACTAGCGGGACGGGAGAGCAGTTCTTC	TRBV27	TRBJ2-1	TRBD2	-
CATSKDLLAGAYNEQFF	TGTGCCACCAGCAAGGACCTCTTAGCGGGAGCCTACAATGAGCAGTTCTTC	TRBV15	TRBJ2-1	TRBD2	-
CASSGGGTSAYEQYF	TGTGCCAGCAGTGGGGGGGGGACTAGCGCCTACGAGCAGTACTTC	TRBV11-2	TRBJ2-7	TRBD2	once
CASGAGQGRFNQETQYF	TGCGCCAGCGGGGCCGGACAGGGAAGGTTTAACCAAGAGACCCAGTACTTC	TRBV5-1	TRBJ2-5	TRBD1	once
CASSRLAGAYEQYF	TGTGCCAGCAGTAGACTAGCGGGCGCCTACGAGCAGTACTTC	TRBV6-2/TRBV6-3	TRBJ2-7	TRBD2	-
CASRASGRGDTQYF	TGTGCCAGTCGGGCTAGCGGGAGAGGAGATACGCAGTATTTT	TRBV19	TRBJ2-3	TRBD2	-
CASSVTGGSGYSLTDTQYF	TGTGCCAGCAGCGTCACAGGGGGAAGCGGATACTCCCTCACAGATACGCAGTATTTT	TRBV7-8	TRBJ2-3	TRBD1	many